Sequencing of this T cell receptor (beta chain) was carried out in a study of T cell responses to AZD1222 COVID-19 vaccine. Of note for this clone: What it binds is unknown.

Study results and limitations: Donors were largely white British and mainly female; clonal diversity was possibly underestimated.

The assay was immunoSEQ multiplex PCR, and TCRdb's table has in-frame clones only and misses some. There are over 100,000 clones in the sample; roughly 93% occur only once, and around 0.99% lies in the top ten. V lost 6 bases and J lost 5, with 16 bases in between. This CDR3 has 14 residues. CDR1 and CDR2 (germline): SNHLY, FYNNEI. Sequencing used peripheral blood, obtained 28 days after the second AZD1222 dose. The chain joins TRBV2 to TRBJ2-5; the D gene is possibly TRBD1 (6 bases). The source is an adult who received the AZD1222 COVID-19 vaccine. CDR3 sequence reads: CASSAQGGWETQYF. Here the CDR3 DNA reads TGTGCCAGCAGCGCACAGGGTGGATGGGAGACCCAGTACTTC.